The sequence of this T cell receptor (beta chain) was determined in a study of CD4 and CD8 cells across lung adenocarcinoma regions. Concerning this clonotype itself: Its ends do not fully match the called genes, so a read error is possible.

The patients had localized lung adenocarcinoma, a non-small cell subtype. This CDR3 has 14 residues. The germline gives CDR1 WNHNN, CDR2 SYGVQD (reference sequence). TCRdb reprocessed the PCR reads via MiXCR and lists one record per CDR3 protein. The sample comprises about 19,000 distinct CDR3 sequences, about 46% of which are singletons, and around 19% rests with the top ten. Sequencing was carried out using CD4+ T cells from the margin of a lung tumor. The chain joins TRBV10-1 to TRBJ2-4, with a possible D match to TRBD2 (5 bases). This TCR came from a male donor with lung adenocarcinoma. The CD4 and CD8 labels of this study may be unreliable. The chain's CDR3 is CGTSALGAKNIQYF. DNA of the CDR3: TGCGGCACCTCGGCTCTGGGAGCGAAAAACATTCAGTATTTC.